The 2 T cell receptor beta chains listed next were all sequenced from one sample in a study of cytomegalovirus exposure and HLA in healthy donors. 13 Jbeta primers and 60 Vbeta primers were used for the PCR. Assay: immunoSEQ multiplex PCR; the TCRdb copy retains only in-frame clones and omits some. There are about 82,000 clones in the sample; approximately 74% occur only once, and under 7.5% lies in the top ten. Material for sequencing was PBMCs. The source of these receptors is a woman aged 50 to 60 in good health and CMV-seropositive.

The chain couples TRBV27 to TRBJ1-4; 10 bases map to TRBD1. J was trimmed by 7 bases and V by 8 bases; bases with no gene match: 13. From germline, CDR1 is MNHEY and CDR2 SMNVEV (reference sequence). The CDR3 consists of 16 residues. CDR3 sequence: CASAWTGGVVSEKLFF. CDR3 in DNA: TGTGCCAGCGCTTGGACAGGGGGAGTAGTTAGTGAAAAACTGTTTTTT.

The CDR3 DNA follows: TGCAGCGTCCTCCGGGACACGAACACTGAAGCTTTCTTT. Protein sequence: CSVLRDTNTEAFF. The J gene is TRBJ1-1, the V gene TRBV29-1, with TRBD1 as a possible D gene (6 bases). V was trimmed by 6 bases and J by 1 base, leaving 12 bases between them. The CDR3 loop spans 13 amino acids. The germline V gene encodes CDR1 SQVTM and CDR2 ANQGSEA.